This TCR beta chain was documented in a study of blood T cells in healthy people across ages. Whenever a sample was processed, at least 6 million PBMCs were isolated. Only a few counts were recorded for this clonotype. No antigen is known for it. Then a second PCR, running roughly 7 to 11 cycles, was carried out with a sample-barcoded 5' primer and a J-beta primer mix. Every sample produced at least 2.5 million CDR3-containing paired-end reads. One entry per CDR3 protein results from TCRdb running MiXCR on the 5' RACE reads. This table has 600,000 to 850,000 distinct CDR3 sequences, around 25% appearing once. Findings of the study overall: Long-lived donors had more naive CD4+ cells and higher diversity than aged donors.

These data also featured in a second study, about T cells of mothers and their children. In that study: Each child contributed about 3 million TCR beta CDR3 reads, while each mother contributed over 9.5 million.

The clonotype originates from a boy aged 10-17 years in good health. Material for sequencing was blood.

The CDR3, as DNA: TGTGCCAGCTCGAGGGGACAACTTCATTCACCCCTCCACTTT. Translating it yields CASSRGQLHSPLHF. The chain is built from TRBV5-6 and TRBJ1-6, with a possible D match to TRBD1 (6 bases). Deletions cut 7 bases from V and 8 bases from J, with 16 bases between. The CDR3 spans 14 residues. From germline, CDR1 is SGHDT and CDR2 YYEEEE.